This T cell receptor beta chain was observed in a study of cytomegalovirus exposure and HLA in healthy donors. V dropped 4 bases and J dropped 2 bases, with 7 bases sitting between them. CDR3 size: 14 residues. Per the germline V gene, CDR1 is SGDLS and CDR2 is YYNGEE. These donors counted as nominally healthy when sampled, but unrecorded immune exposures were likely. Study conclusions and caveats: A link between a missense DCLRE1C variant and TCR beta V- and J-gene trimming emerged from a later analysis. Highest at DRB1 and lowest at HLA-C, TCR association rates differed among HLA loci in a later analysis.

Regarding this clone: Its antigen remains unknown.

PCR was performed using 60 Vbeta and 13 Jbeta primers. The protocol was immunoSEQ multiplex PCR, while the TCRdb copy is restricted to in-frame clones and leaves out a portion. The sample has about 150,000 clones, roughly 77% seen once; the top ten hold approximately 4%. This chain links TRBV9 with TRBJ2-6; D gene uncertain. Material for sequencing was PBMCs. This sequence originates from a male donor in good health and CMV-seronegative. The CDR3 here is CASSPRAGANVLTF. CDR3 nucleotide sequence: TGTGCCAGCAGCCCTCGAGCTGGGGCCAACGTCCTGACTTTC.